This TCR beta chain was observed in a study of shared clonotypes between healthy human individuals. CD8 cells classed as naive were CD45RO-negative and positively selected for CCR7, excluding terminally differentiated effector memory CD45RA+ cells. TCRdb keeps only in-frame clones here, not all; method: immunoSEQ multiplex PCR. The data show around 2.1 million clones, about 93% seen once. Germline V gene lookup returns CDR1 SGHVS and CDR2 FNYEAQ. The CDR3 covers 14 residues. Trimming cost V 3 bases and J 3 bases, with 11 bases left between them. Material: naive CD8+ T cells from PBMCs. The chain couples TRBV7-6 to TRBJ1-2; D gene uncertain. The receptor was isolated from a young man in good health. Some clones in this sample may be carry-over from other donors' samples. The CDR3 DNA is TGTGCCAGCAGCTTTGGTGGGGTGGACTATGGCTACACCTTC. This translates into CASSFGGVDYGYTF. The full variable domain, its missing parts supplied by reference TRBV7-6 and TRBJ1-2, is GAGVSQSPRYKVTKRGQDVALRCDPISGHVSLYWYRQALGQGPEFLTYFNYEAQQDKSGLPNDRFSAERPEGSISTLTIQRTEQRDSAMYRCASSFGGVDYGYTFGSGTRLTVV.